The rows below give T cell receptor beta chains drawn from one sample of a study of blood T cell repertoires in COVID-19. TCRdb keeps only in-frame clones here, not all; method: immunoSEQ multiplex PCR. The sample carries 150,000 to 200,000 clones, 85% to 90% recorded once. Sequenced input: peripheral blood. The receptors were gathered from a human donor in a cohort sampled during active COVID-19. Both conserved end residues are part of each CDR3. Each record gives: clone size, V gene, D gene, J gene, CDR3 protein, CDR3 DNA. The D gene is left open where the match is weak. Clone sizes are given selectively: once, few, many, or a class where the clone is expanded.

NA	TRBV4-1	TRBD1	TRBJ2-7	CASSRRDSTYEQYF	TGCGCCAGCAGCCGCCGGGACAGTACCTACGAGCAGTACTTC
NA	TRBV28	NA	TRBJ2-7	CASSFGGTSSYEQYF	TGTGCCAGCAGTTTCGGCGGGACCTCCTCCTACGAGCAGTACTTC
NA	TRBV11-3	NA	TRBJ1-1	CASSFGNTEAFF	TGTGCCAGCAGCTTCGGGAACACTGAAGCTTTCTTT
NA	TRBV27	TRBD1	TRBJ2-6	CASSTTRQGSSGANVLTF	TGTGCCAGCAGTACGACCCGACAGGGCAGCTCTGGGGCCAACGTCCTGACTTTC
NA	TRBV29-1	TRBD1	TRBJ2-5	CSVPKWGQNQETQYF	TGCAGCGTTCCAAAGTGGGGACAGAACCAAGAGACCCAGTACTTC
NA	TRBV27	TRBD1	TRBJ2-3	CASSLRTGGVDTQYF	TGTGCCAGCAGTTTACGGACAGGCGGCGTGGATACGCAGTATTTT
NA	TRBV5-1	NA	TRBJ2-7	CASSPDYYEQYF	TGCGCCAGCAGCCCGGACTATTACGAGCAGTACTTC
NA	TRBV12-3/TRBV12-4	NA	TRBJ2-2	CARPGVNTGELFF	TGTGCCAGGCCAGGGGTGAACACCGGGGAGCTGTTTTTT
NA	TRBV5-5	NA	TRBJ1-2	CASSPLQGNYGYTF	TGTGCCAGCAGCCCACTCCAGGGTAACTATGGCTACACCTTC
NA	TRBV5-6	TRBD2	TRBJ2-1	CASSFYLTSGGHYNEQFF	TGTGCCAGCAGCTTTTATTTGACTAGCGGGGGACACTACAATGAGCAGTTCTTC
NA	TRBV7-7	TRBD1	TRBJ2-1	CASSLGQGPYNEQFF	TGTGCTAGCAGCTTAGGACAGGGCCCCTACAATGAGCAGTTCTTC
NA	TRBV2	NA	TRBJ2-2	CASSEVSVGELFF	TGTGCCAGCAGTGAAGTAAGCGTCGGGGAGCTGTTTTTT
NA	TRBV3-1/TRBV3-2	TRBD1	TRBJ1-1	CASSQDPTGGSLWAEAFF	TGTGCCAGCAGCCAAGATCCAACAGGGGGCAGCCTTTGGGCTGAAGCTTTCTTT
NA	TRBV6-5	NA	TRBJ1-2	CASRGALGYGYTF	TGTGCCAGCAGGGGGGCGCTGGGATATGGCTACACCTTC
NA	TRBV25-1	TRBD1	TRBJ1-1	CASFGQGNTEAFF	TGTGCCAGCTTCGGACAGGGGAACACTGAAGCTTTCTTT
NA	TRBV28	TRBD2	TRBJ2-7	CASSSGTSGLEQYF	TGTGCCAGCAGCTCCGGGACTAGCGGGCTCGAGCAGTACTTC
NA	TRBV7-2	TRBD2	TRBJ2-2	CASSFAGGGTGELFF	TGTGCCAGCAGCTTTGCCGGGGGAGGGACCGGGGAGCTGTTTTTT
once	TRBV19	TRBD1	TRBJ1-1	CASLPGGYASGTFF	TGTGCCAGCCTCCCAGGGGGTTATGCCTCGGGCACTTTCTTT
few	TRBV5-1	NA	TRBJ2-1	CASSLGDRENNEQFF	TGCGCCAGCAGCTTGGGGGACCGGGAGAACAATGAGCAGTTCTTC